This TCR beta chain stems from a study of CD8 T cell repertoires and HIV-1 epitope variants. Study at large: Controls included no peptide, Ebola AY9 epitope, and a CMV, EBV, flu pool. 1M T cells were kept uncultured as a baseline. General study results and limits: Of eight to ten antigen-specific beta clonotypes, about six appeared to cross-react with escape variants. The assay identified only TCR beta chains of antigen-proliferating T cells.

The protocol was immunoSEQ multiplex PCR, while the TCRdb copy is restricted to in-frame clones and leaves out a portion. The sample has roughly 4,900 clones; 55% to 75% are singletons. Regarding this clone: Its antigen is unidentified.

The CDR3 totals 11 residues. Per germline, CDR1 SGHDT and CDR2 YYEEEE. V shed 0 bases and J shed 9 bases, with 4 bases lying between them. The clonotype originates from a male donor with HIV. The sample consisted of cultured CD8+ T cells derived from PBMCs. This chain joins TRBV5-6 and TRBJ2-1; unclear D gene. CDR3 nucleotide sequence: TGTGCCAGCAGCTTGGTGGTTGAGCAGTTCTTC. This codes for CASSLVVEQFF.